The source of this TCR beta chain is a study of blood T cells in healthy people across ages. Findings of the study overall: The fall in TCR beta diversity per million T cells was roughly linear with age. Estimated diversity across one million T cells was deemed an underestimate.

The use of a sample-barcoded 5' primer and a J-beta primer mix characterized a second PCR of about 7 to 12 cycles. The template-switch adaptor, which had 12 random nucleotides, put a tag on each cDNA molecule. One entry per CDR3 protein, called by TCRdb with MiXCR from the 5' RACE reads. The sample yields over 700,000 distinct CDR3 sequences, about 55% seen once. This CDR3 comprises 15 residues. V lost 6 bases to trimming and J lost 3 bases, with 17 bases between them. Germline V CDR1 and CDR2: MNHEY, SVGEGT. This clonotype was found many times. What it recognizes is unknown. The TCR comes from a man older than 75 in good health. Source material: blood. The chain employs TRBV6-2 or TRBV6-3 and TRBJ2-5; D gene uncertain. The CDR3 protein is CASSLLGLSEETQYF. The CDR3 DNA is TGTGCCAGCAGCTTACTCGGGCTATCGGAAGAGACCCAGTACTTC.